A single sample gave rise to the 5 T cell receptor beta chains below, sequenced in a study of T cell repertoires in cytomegalovirus infection. TCRdb re-derived calls from the reads in MiXCR, one entry per CDR3 protein. Found here are a few hundred thousand distinct CDR3 sequences, less than 20% of them singletons; the top ten hold 8.7%. The sequencing sample was made of PBMCs. These receptors all stem from a human donor in good health (CMV status not recorded). Some clones in this sample may be carry-over from other donors' samples.

The sample holds many counts of this clonotype. This chain connects TRBV7-6 to TRBJ1-1; D not certain. The CDR3 runs 17 residues. The V gene's germline CDR1 is SGHVS and CDR2 FNYEAQ. The germline V and J ends were trimmed by 5 bases and 0 bases, with 19 bases remaining between them. Here the CDR3 DNA reads TGTGCCAGCAGCAAACACGGGGAGACATACATGAACACTGAAGCTTTCTTT. Translating gives CASSKHGETYMNTEAFF.

This chain joins TRBV7-9 and TRBJ2-2; 8 bases line up with TRBD2. This CDR3 spans 15 amino acids. J gave up 2 bases and V 8 bases, and 7 bases lay outside the gene matches. Germline values: CDR1 SEHNR, CDR2 FQNEAQ (reference sequence). The CDR3 DNA follows: TGTGCCAGCCCACAGCGGGGGCTCAACACCGGGGAGCTGTTTTTT. Encoded protein: CASPQRGLNTGELFF.

This clonotype was recorded many times. The V and J genes are TRBV19 and TRBJ1-5; 9 positions agree with TRBD1. V lost 3 bases and J lost 7; bases outside the gene matches: 10. Germline V gene lookup returns CDR1 LNHDA and CDR2 SQIVND (reference sequence). CDR3 length: 16 residues. This CDR3 reads CASSIAPGTGNQPQHF. CDR3 coding DNA: TGTGCCAGTAGTATCGCCCCCGGGACAGGGAACCAGCCCCAGCATTTT.

This clonotype was observed a handful of times. The rearrangement uses TRBV6-2 or TRBV6-3 and TRBJ2-5, with D perhaps TRBD2 (6 bases). The CDR3 is made up of 13 amino acids. Between the trimmed V and J ends, which lost 7 bases and 1 base, there was a span of 10 bases. CDR1 is MNHEY and CDR2 is SVGEGT in the germline V gene. As DNA, the CDR3 is TGTGCCAGCACCGGGACTGGCCAAGAGACCCAGTACTTC. Translating it yields CASTGTGQETQYF.

The V and J genes are TRBV7-2 and TRBJ1-2; D is unresolved. Germline assignment: CDR1 SGHTA and CDR2 FQGNSA. This CDR3 has 13 amino acids. V was clipped by 0 bases and J by 0 bases, with 2 bases between them. CDR3 coding DNA: TGTGCCAGCAGCTTAGCCTCTAACTATGGCTACACCTTC. Amino acid sequence: CASSLASNYGYTF.